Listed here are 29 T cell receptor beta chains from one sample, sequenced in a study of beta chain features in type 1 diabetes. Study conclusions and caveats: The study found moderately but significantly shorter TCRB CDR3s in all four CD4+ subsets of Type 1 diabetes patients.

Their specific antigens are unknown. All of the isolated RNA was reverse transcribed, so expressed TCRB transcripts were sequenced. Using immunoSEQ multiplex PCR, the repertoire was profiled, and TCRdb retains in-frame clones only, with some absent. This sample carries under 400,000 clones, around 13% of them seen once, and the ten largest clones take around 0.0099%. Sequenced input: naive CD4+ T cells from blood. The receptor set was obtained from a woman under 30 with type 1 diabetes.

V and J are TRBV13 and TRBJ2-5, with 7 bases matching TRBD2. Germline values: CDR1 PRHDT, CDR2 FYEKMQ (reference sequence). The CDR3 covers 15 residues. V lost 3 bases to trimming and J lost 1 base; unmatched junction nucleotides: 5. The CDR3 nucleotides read TGTGCCAGCAGCTTCCCGGGAGGAGCCCAAGAGACCCAGTACTTC. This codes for CASSFPGGAQETQYF.

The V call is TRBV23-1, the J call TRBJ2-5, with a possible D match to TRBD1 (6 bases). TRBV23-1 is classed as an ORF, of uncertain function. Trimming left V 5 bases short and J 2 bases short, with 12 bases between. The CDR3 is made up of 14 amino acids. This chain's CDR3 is CASSTQGSQETQYF. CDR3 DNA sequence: TGCGCCAGCAGTACGCAGGGGTCTCAAGAGACCCAGTACTTC.

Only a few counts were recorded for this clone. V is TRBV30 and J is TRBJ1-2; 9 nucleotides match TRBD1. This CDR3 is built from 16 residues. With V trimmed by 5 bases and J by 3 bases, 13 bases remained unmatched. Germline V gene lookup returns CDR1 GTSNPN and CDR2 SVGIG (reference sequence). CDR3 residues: CAWFRTGTGLHYGYTF. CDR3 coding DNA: TGTGCCTGGTTCCGAACCGGGACAGGGCTACACTATGGCTACACCTTC.

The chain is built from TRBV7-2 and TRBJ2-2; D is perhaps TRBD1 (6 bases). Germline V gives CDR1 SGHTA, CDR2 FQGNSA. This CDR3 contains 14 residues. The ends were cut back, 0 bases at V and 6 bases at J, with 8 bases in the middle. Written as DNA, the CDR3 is TGTGCCAGCAGCTTAGCCAGGGGTGCCGGGGAGCTGTTTTTT. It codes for CASSLARGAGELFF.

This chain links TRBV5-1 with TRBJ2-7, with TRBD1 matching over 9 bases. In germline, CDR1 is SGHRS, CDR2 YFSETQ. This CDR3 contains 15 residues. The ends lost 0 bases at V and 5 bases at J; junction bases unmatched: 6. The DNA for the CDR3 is TGCGCCAGCAGCTTGGGGGGAACAGGGGGCCACGAGCAGTACTTC. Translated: CASSLGGTGGHEQYF.

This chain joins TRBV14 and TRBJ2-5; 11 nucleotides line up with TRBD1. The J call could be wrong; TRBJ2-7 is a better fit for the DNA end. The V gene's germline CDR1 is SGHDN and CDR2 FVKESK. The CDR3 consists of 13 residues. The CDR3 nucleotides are TGTGCCAGCAGCCTGGACAGGGGGCGCGAGCAGTACTTC. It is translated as CASSLDRGREQYF.

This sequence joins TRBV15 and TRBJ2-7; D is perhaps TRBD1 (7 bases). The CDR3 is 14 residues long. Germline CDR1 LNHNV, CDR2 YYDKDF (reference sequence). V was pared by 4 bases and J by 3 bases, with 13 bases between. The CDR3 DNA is TGTGCCACCAGCATCGGAGGGGACAGCTACGAGCAGTACTTC. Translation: CATSIGGDSYEQYF. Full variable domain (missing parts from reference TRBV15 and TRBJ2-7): DAMVIQNPRYQVTQFGKPVTLSCSQTLNHNVMYWYQQKSSQAPKLLFHYYDKDFNNEADTPDNFQSRRPNTSFCFLDIRSPGLGDTAMYLCATSIGGDSYEQYFGPGTRLTVT.

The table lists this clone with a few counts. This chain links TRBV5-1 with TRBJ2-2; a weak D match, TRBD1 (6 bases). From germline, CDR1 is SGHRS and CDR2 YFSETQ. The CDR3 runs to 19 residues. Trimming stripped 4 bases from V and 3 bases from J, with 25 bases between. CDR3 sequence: CASSRAGTSSRGYTGELFF. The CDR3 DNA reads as TGCGCCAGCAGCCGCGCCGGGACATCGTCAAGGGGCTACACCGGGGAGCTGTTTTTT.

The CDR3 sequence: CASSQRTGREHF. The CDR3 nucleotides read TGTGCCAGCAGTCAAAGGACAGGGCGTGAGCATTTT. J is TRBJ1-5 and V is TRBV6-5, with 8 nucleotides matching TRBD1. The V and J ends lost 5 bases and 14 bases, in that order; junction bases with no gene match: 8. CDR3 size: 12 residues. Germline V gene sequence: CDR1 MNHEY, CDR2 SVGAGI.

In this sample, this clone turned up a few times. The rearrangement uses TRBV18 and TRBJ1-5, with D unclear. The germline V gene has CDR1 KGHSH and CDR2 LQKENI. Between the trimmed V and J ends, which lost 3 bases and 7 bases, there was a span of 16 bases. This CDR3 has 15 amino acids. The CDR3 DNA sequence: TGTGCCAGCTCACCCCCCTCGAGGGCCGGGCAGCCCCAGCATTTT. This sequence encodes CASSPPSRAGQPQHF.

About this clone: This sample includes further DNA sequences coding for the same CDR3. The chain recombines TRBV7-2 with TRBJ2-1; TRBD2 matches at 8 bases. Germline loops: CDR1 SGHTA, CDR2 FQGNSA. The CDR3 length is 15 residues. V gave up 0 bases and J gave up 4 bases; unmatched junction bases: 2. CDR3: CASSLAASGYNEQFF. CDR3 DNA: TGTGCCAGCAGCTTAGCGGCTAGCGGGTACAATGAGCAGTTCTTC.

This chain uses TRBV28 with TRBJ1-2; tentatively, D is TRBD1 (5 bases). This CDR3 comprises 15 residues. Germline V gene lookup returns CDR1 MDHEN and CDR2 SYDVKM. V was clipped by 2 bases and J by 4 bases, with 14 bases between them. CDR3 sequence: CASSLDPQGSYGYTF. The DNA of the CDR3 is TGTGCCAGCAGTTTAGATCCCCAGGGAAGCTATGGCTACACCTTC.

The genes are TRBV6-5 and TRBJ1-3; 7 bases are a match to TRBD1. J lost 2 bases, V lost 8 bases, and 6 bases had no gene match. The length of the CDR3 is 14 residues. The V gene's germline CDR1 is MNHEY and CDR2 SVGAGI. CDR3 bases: TGTGCCAGCGGAACAGGGGCGGCTGGAAACACCATATATTTT. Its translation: CASGTGAAGNTIYF.

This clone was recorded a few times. CDR3 DNA sequence: TGTGCCAGAACACAGGGGTATACGCAGTATTTT. This codes for CARTQGYTQYF. This chain connects TRBV27 to TRBJ2-3; the match to TRBD1 covers 7 bases. From germline, CDR1 is MNHEY and CDR2 SMNVEV (reference sequence). This CDR3 is 11 amino acids long. J gave up 7 bases and V 9 bases, and 4 bases lay outside the gene matches.

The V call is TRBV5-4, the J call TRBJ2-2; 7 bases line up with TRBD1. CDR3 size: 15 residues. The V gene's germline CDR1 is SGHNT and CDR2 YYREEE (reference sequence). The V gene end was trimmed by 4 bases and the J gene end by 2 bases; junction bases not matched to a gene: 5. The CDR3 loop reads CASSTGQINTGELFF. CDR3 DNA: TGTGCCAGCAGCACGGGACAGATCAACACCGGGGAGCTGTTTTTT.

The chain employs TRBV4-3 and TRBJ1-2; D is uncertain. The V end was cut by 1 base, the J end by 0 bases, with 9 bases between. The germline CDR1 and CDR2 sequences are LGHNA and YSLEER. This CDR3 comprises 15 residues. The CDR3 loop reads CASSQGREANYGYTF. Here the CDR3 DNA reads TGCGCCAGCAGCCAAGGTCGGGAAGCTAACTATGGCTACACCTTC.

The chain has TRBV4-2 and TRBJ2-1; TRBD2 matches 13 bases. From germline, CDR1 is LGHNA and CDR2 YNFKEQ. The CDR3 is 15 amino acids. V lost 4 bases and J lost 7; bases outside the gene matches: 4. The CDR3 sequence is CASSPRTSGSNEQFF. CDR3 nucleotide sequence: TGTGCCAGCAGCCCCCGGACTAGCGGGAGTAATGAGCAGTTCTTC.

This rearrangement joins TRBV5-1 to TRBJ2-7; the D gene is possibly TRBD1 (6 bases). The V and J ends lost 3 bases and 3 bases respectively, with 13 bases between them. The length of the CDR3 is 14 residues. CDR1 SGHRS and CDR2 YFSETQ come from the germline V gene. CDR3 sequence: CASSSTGPYYEQYF. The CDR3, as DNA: TGCGCCAGCAGCTCGACAGGACCTTACTACGAGCAGTACTTC.

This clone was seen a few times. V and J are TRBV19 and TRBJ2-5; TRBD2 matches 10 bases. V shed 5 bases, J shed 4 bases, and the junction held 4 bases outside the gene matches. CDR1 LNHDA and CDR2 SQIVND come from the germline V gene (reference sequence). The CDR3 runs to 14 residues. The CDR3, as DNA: TGTGCCAGTAGTCTCATAGCGGGAGGAGAGACCCAGTACTTC. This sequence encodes CASSLIAGGETQYF.

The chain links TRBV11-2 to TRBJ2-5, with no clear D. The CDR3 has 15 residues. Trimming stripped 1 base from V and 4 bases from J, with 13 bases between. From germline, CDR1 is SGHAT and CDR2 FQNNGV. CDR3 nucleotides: TGTGCCAGCAGCTTAGCCCCGCGCTTCGTAGAGACCCAGTACTTC. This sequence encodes CASSLAPRFVETQYF.

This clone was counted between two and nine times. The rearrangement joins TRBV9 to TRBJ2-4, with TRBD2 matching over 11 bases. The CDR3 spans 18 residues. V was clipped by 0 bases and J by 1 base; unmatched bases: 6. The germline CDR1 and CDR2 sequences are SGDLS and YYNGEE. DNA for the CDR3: TGTGCCAGCAGCGTAGGACTAGCGGGGACCCTGGCCAAAAACATTCAGTACTTC. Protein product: CASSVGLAGTLAKNIQYF.

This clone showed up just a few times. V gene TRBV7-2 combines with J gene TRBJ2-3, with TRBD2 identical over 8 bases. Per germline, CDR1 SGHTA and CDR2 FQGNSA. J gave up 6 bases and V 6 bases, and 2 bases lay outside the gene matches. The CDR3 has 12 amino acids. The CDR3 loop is CASRGGGDTQYF. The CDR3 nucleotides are TGTGCCAGCAGGGGCGGGGGGGATACGCAGTATTTT.

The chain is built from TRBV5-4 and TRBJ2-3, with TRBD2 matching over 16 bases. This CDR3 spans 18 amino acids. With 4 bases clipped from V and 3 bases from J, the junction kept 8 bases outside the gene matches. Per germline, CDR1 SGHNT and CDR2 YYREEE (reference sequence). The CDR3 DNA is TGTGCCAGCAGCCTGGGACTAGCGGGAGGGCCGGGAACAGATACGCAGTATTTT. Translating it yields CASSLGLAGGPGTDTQYF.

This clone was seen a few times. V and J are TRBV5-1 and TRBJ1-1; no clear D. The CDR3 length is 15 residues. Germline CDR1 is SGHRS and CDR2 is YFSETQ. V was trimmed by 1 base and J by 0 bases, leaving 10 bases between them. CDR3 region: CASSLLAGMNTEAFF. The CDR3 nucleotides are TGCGCCAGCAGCTTGCTAGCGGGGATGAACACTGAAGCTTTCTTT.

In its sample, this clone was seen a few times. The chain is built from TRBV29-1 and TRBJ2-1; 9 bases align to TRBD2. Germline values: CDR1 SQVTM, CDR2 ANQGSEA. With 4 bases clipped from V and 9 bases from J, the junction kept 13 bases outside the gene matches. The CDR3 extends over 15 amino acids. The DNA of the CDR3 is TGCAGCGTTGCAGAGACTAGCGGCCGGTCGGGTGAGCAGTTCTTC. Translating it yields CSVAETSGRSGEQFF.

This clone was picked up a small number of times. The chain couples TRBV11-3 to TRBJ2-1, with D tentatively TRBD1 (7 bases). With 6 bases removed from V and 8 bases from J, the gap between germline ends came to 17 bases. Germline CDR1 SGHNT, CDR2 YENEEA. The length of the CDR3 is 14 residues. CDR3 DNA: TGTGCCAGCAGAGTAACCGGAGGGGGCTATGAGCAGTTCTTC. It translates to CASRVTGGGYEQFF.

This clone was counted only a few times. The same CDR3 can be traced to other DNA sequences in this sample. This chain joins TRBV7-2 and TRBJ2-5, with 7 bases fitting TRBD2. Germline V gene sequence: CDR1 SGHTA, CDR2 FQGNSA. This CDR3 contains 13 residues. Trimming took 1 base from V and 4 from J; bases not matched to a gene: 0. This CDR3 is CASSLGGGETQYF. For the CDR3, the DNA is TGTGCCAGCAGCTTAGGGGGGGGAGAGACCCAGTACTTC. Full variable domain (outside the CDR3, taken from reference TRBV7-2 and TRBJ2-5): GAGVSQSPSNKVTEKGKDVELRCDPISGHTALYWYRQSLGQGLEFLIYFQGNSAPDKSGLPSDRFSAERTGGSVSTLTIQRTQQEDSAVYLCASSLGGGETQYFGPGTRLLVL.

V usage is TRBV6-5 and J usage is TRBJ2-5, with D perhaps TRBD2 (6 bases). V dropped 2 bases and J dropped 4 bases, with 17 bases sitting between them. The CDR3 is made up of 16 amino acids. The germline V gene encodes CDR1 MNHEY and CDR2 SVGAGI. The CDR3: CASSYGRGPLGETQYF. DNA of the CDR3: TGTGCCAGCAGTTACGGGCGGGGCCCCCTCGGAGAGACCCAGTACTTC.

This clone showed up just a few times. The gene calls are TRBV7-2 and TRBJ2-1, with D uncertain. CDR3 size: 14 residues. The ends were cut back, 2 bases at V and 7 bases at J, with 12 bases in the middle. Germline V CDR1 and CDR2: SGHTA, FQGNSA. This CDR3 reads CASSLMNGRNEQFF. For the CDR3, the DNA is TGTGCCAGCAGCTTAATGAACGGCAGGAATGAGCAGTTCTTC.